This T cell receptor (beta chain) was observed in a study of shared clonotypes between healthy human individuals. Deep was the level at which the assay was run. It was about 0.3 ug DNA, approximately 30,000 T cell genomes, that went into each replicate PCR of unsorted PBMC. The authors' processing: Junction-only immunoSEQ data arrived without quality scores, meaning filtering differed. TCRdb keeps only in-frame clones here, not all; method: immunoSEQ multiplex PCR. V, J and clone size were drawn from that table, and D and trimming were deduced from the DNA. The table includes about 560,000 clones, about 80% detected once. Trimming took off 3 bases at V and 1 base at J, with 7 bases between the two ends. The CDR3 runs to 15 residues. Germline V gene sequence: CDR1 LNHDA, CDR2 SQIVND (reference sequence). Details on this clone: Other nucleotide sequences from this sample produce the same CDR3.

The clonotype was recovered from a middle-aged woman in good health. Some clones in this sample may be carry-over from other donors' samples. The specimen sequenced was PBMCs. The chain uses TRBV19 and TRBJ2-6; no firm D call. CDR3 bases: TGTGCCAGTAGTATCGGAGCGTCTGGGGCCAACGTCCTGACTTTC. Its translation: CASSIGASGANVLTF. The complete variable domain, with remaining parts taken from reference TRBV19 and TRBJ2-6, reads DGGITQSPKYLFRKEGQNVTLSCEQNLNHDAMYWYRQDPGQGLRLIYYSQIVNDFQKGDIAEGYSVSREKKESFPLTVTSAQKNPTAFYLCASSIGASGANVLTFGAGSRLTVL.